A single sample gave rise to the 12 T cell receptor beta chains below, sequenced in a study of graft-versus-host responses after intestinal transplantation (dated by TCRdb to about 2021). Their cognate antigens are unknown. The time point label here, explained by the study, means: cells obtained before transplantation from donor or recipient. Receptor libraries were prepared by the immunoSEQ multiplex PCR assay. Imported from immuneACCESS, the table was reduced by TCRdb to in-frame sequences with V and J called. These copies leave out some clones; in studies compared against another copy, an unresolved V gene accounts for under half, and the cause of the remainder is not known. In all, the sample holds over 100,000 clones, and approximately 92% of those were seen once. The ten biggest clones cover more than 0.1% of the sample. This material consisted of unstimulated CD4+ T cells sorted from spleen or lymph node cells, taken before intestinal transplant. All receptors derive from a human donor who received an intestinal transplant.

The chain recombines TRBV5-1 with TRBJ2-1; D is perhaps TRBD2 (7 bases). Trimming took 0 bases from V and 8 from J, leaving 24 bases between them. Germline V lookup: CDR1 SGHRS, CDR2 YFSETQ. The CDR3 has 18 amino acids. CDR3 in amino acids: CASSLALGGRGGIHEQFF. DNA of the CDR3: TGCGCCAGCAGCTTGGCCCTCGGGGGGCGTGGGGGCATCCATGAGCAGTTCTTC.

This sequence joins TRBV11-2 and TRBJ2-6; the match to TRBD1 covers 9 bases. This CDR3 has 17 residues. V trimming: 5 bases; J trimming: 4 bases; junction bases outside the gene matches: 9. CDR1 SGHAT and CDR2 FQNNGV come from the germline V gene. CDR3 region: CASSPRTGVSGANVLTF. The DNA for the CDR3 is TGTGCCAGCAGCCCCCGGACAGGGGTGTCCGGGGCCAACGTCCTGACTTTC. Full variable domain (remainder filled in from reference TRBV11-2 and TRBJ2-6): EAGVAQSPRYKIIEKRQSVAFWCNPISGHATLYWYQQILGQGPKLLIQFQNNGVVDDSQLPKDRFSAERLKGVDSTLKIQPAKLEDSAVYLCASSPRTGVSGANVLTFGAGSRLTVL.

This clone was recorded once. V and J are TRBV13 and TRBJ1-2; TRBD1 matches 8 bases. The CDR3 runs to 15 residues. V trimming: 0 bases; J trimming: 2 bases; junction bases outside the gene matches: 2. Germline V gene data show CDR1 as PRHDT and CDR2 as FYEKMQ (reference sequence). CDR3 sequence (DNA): TGTGCCAGCAGCTTAGGTGGACAGGGAAACTATGGCTACACCTTC. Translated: CASSLGGQGNYGYTF.

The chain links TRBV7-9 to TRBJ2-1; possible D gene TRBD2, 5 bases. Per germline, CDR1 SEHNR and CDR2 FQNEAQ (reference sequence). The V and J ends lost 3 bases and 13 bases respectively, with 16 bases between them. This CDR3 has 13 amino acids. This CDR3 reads CASSFERIGYQFF. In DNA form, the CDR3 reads TGTGCCAGCAGCTTCGAGCGGATAGGATATCAGTTCTTC. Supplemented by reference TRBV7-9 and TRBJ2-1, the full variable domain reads DTGVSQNPRHKITKRGQNVTFRCDPISEHNRLYWYRQTLGQGPEFLTYFQNEAQLEKSRLLSDRFSAERPKGSFSTLEIQRTEQGDSAMYLCASSFERIGYQFFGPGTRLTVL.

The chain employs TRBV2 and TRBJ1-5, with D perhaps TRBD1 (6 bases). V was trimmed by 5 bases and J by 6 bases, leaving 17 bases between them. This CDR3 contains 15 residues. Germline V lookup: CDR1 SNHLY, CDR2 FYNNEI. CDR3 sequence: CASSRGQGGSQPQHF. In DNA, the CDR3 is TGTGCCAGCAGTCGGGGGCAGGGAGGGAGTCAGCCCCAGCATTTT.

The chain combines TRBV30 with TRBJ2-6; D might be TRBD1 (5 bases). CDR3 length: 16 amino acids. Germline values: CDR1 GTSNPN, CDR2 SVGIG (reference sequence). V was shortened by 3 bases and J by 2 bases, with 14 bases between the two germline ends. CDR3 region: CAWRYLQDTGANVLTF. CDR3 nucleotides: TGTGCCTGGAGGTATCTACAGGACACTGGGGCCAACGTCCTGACTTTC.

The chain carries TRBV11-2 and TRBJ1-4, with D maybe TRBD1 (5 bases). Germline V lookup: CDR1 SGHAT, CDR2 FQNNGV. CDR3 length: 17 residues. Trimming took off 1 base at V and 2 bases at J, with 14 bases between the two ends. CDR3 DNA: TGTGCCAGCAGCTTAGCATATCCCAAGGGGACTAATGAAAAACTGTTTTTT. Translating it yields CASSLAYPKGTNEKLFF. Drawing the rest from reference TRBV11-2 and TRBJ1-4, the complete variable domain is EAGVAQSPRYKIIEKRQSVAFWCNPISGHATLYWYQQILGQGPKLLIQFQNNGVVDDSQLPKDRFSAERLKGVDSTLKIQPAKLEDSAVYLCASSLAYPKGTNEKLFFGSGTQLSVL.

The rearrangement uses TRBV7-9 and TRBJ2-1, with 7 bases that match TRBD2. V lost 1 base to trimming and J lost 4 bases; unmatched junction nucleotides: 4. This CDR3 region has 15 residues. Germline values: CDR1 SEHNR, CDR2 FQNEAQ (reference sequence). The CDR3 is CASSLVASGYNEQFF. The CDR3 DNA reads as TGTGCCAGCAGCTTAGTGGCTAGCGGATACAATGAGCAGTTCTTC.

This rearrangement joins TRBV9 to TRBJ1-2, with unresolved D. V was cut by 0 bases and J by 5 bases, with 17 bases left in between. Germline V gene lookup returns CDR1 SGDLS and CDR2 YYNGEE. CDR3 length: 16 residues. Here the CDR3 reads CASSVVGQLTPYGYTF. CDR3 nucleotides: TGTGCCAGCAGCGTAGTAGGGCAGCTAACCCCTTATGGCTACACCTTC. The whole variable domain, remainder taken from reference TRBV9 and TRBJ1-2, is DSGVTQTPKHLITATGQRVTLRCSPRSGDLSVYWYQQSLDQGLQFLIQYYNGEERAKGNILERFSAQQFPDLHSELNLSSLELGDSALYFCASSVVGQLTPYGYTFGSGTRLTVV.

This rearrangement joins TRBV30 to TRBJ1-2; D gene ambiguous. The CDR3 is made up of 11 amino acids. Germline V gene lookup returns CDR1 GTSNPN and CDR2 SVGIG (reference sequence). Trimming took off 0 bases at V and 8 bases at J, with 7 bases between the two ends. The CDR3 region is CAWSVQIGYTF. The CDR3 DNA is TGTGCCTGGAGTGTACAGATCGGCTACACCTTC.

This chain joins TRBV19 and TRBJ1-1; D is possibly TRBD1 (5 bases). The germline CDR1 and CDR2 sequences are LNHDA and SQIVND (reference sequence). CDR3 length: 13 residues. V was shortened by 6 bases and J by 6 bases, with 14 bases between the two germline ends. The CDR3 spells CASRGPVPPEAFF. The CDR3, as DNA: TGTGCCAGTAGGGGACCAGTTCCGCCTGAAGCTTTCTTT.

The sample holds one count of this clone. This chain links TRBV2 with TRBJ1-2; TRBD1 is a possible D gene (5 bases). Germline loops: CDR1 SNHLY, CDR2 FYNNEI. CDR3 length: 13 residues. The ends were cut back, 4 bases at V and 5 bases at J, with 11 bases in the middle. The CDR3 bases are TGTGCCAGCAGTGTAGGGGAGGGATATGGCTACACCTTC. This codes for CASSVGEGYGYTF.